This record covers a single TCR beta chain. TCRdb's copy holds only in-frame clones and misses some; the assay was immunoSEQ multiplex PCR. The data show more than 900,000 clones, more than 75% seen once. The CDR3 has 14 amino acids. The V end was cut by 2 bases, the J end by 3 bases, with 8 bases between. Germline assignment: CDR1 LNHDA and CDR2 SQIVND (reference sequence). This sample stems from a study of shared clonotypes between healthy human individuals. The sequencing sample was made of memory CD4+ T cells from PBMCs. Indicated subset: CD45RA-negative fraction. This rearrangement joins TRBV19 to TRBJ1-3; D is uncertain. The clonotype was recovered from a man between 18 and 29 years old in good health. Some clones in this sample may be carry-over from other donors' samples. The chain's CDR3 is CASSISGIGNTIYF. CDR3 nucleotide sequence: TGTGCCAGTAGTATATCCGGAATTGGAAACACCATATATTTT.